Shown below are 19 T cell receptor beta chains from a single sample sequenced in a study of tumor and adjacent non-tumor tissue in lung cancer. No cell sorting was done before RNA was extracted from the tissue. Distant lung tissue was collected more than 3 cm away from the tumor edge. The library came from three nested PCR rounds adapted from ARM-PCR protocols. TCRdb independently ran MiXCR on the multiplex PCR reads; one entry per CDR3 protein. The data contain some 70,000 distinct CDR3 sequences, about two thirds of them singletons. The sample taken for sequencing was distant non-tumor lung tissue. Receptors originate from a woman between 45 and 60 years old with non-small cell lung cancer.

About this clonotype: Compared with germline, one end of the junction differs, possibly owing to a read error. V is TRBV20-1 and J is TRBJ2-5; D call uncertain. Germline loops: CDR1 DFQATT, CDR2 SNEGSKA (reference sequence). This CDR3 is built from 12 residues. Here the CDR3 DNA reads TGCAGTGCTAACTCGAACAAGGAGAGCCAGTGTTTC. It encodes CSANSNKESQCF.

Comment on this clonotype: The junction shows a germline mismatch at one end, possibly a read error. The chain recombines TRBV6-6 with TRBJ2-5; D remains unclear. From germline, CDR1 is MNHNY and CDR2 SVGAGI (reference sequence). The CDR3 contains 14 residues. CDR3 sequence: CAGALTGPQETQYF. The DNA for the CDR3 is TGTGCCGGCGCGCTGACTGGGCCCCAAGAGACCCAGTATTTC.

This clonotype was observed many times. This chain joins TRBV6-2 or TRBV6-3 and TRBJ1-5; TRBD1 matches at 8 bases. The CDR3 covers 17 residues. V lost 6 bases and J lost 0; bases outside the gene matches: 10. Germline values: CDR1 MNHEY, CDR2 SVGEGT. The CDR3 nucleotides are TGTGCCAGCAGAACAGACAGGGGCGGTTATAGCAATCAGCCCCAGCATTTT. Translating it yields CASRTDRGGYSNQPQHF.

This clonotype showed up many times. The V call is TRBV4-3, the J call TRBJ2-7, with 8 bases aligning to TRBD2. CDR1 is LGHNA and CDR2 is YSLEER in the germline V gene. This CDR3 is 17 amino acids long. Trimming at V came to 0 bases and at J to 4 bases, leaving 11 bases not matched to a gene. The CDR3: CASSQEREGLAVYEQYF. CDR3 DNA: TGCGCCAGCAGCCAAGAGCGGGAAGGACTAGCAGTGTACGAGCAGTACTTC.

On this clonotype itself: The junction differs from germline at one of its ends, possibly a read error. The chain links TRBV6-6 to TRBJ1-1; D uncertain. The CDR3 runs 13 residues. Germline-derived CDR1 and CDR2 are MNHNY and SVGAGI (reference sequence). CDR3 sequence: CASRLADTTETFF. CDR3 nucleotides: TGTGCCAGCAGATTGGCAGATACTACTGAAACTTTCTTT.

V and J are TRBV4-1 and TRBJ1-1; D unresolved. The length of the CDR3 is 16 residues. Germline V CDR1 and CDR2: MGHRA, YSYEKL. CDR3 in DNA: TGCGTTAGCAGCCAAGATCTCTACAGTGTCGGCACCGAAGCTTTCTTT. Amino acids: CVSSQDLYSVGTEAFF.

This clonotype was counted once. The chain joins TRBV11-2 to TRBJ2-1; D is possibly TRBD2 (5 bases). Germline CDR1 SGHAT, CDR2 FQNNGV. The V end was cut by 3 bases, the J end by 9 bases, with 15 bases between. The CDR3 sequence is 14 residues long. CDR3 in amino acids: CASSFLAHYCEQFF. CDR3 sequence (DNA): TGTGCCAGCAGCTTCCTAGCCCACTACTGTGAGCAGTTCTTC.

This clonotype was found many times. The chain recombines TRBV29-1 with TRBJ2-3, with a possible D match to TRBD2 (6 bases). The germline V gene encodes CDR1 SQVTM and CDR2 ANQGSEA. The length of the CDR3 is 11 residues. V lost 6 bases and J lost 3, with 7 bases in between. The CDR3 spells CSVGSTDTQYF. In DNA form, the CDR3 reads TGCAGCGTCGGGAGTACAGATACGCAGTATTTT.

At least ten counts were recorded for this clonotype. V usage is TRBV20-1 and J usage is TRBJ2-1; tentatively, D is TRBD1 (5 bases). The CDR3 length is 14 residues. V shed 3 bases and J shed 3 bases, with 12 bases lying between them. Looked up from germline, CDR1 is DFQATT and CDR2 is SNEGSKA (reference sequence). CDR3 DNA sequence: TGCAGTGCTAGGGGGCAGACCGTCTACAATGAGCAGTTCTTC. Amino acid sequence: CSARGQTVYNEQFF.

This clonotype was picked up a small number of times. J is TRBJ2-3 and V is TRBV7-9; D gene uncertain. Trimming removed 3 bases from V and 4 bases from J, with 20 bases in between. The germline V gene encodes CDR1 SEHNR and CDR2 FQNEAQ (reference sequence). This CDR3 has 17 residues. The CDR3 nucleotides read TGTGCCAGCAGCTTCCGGGCCTCCTCGAACGCCCCAGATACGCAGTATTTT. Encoded protein: CASSFRASSNAPDTQYF.

On this clonotype: A read error may account for a junction end that differs from germline. V and J are TRBV20-1 and TRBJ2-1; no clear D gene. Germline V lookup: CDR1 DFQATT, CDR2 SNEGSKA (reference sequence). The CDR3 is made up of 14 amino acids. CDR3 sequence: CNAPPLDGYNEQFF. The CDR3 coding sequence is TGTAATGCCCCCCCCTTAGACGGGTACAATGAGCAGTTCTTC.

This clonotype occurred a few times. This is likely a read error, given that the CDR3 carries no conserved phenylalanine or tryptophan at its end. It is unclear where the CDR3 begins or ends on the DNA, so no DNA is shown, and the CDR3 is as TCRdb lists it. This rearrangement joins TRBV6-2 or TRBV6-3 to TRBJ2-6; TRBD1 reflects the table's D call only, with no check against the DNA. The CDR3 is 15 residues long, ends included. Germline-derived CDR1 and CDR2 are MNHEY and SVGEGT. CDR3 region: CASSSRPGGANVLTL.

This clonotype was counted between two and nine times. This CDR3 fails to terminate in the conserved phenylalanine or tryptophan, so it likely reflects a read error. The CDR3 sequence: CSALSVSGARGYEQYL. In nucleotides, the CDR3 is TGCAGTGCCCTCAGTGTCTCCGGGGCGCGCGGCTACGAGCAGTACCTC. This sequence joins TRBV20-1 and TRBJ2-7; D may match TRBD1 or TRBD2 (5 bases each). CDR3 size: 16 residues. V lost 6 bases, J lost 3 bases, and 24 bases lay in between. Per germline, CDR1 DFQATT and CDR2 SNEGSKA (reference sequence).

In regard to this clonotype: A read error may explain this, as a much larger clone is one base away. The J gene is TRBJ2-7, the V gene TRBV6-1; 11 bases fit TRBD2. The CDR3 is made up of 15 amino acids. The germline CDR1 and CDR2 sequences are MNHNS and SASEGT. Trimming cost V 10 bases and J 6 bases; bases outside gene matches: 14. DNA for the CDR3: TGTGCCATCAGAGGTAGTAGCGGGAGGGCCGCCGAGCAGTACTTC. Its protein product is CAIRGSSGRAAEQYF.

This clonotype showed up many times. V is TRBV20-1 and J is TRBJ2-6; D is undetermined. CDR1 and CDR2 (germline): DFQATT, SNEGSKA (reference sequence). The V end lost 3 bases, the J end lost 2 bases, and 8 bases lay between the germline ends. The CDR3 has 14 residues. The CDR3 sequence is CSARASAGANVLTF. In DNA, the CDR3 is TGCAGTGCTAGGGCCAGCGCTGGGGCCAACGTCCTGACTTTC.

Worth noting for this clonotype: This may be a read error: a much more frequent sequence differs by one nucleotide. The V call is TRBV20-1, the J call TRBJ1-1, with unresolved D. CDR1 is DFQATT and CDR2 is SNEGSKA in the germline V gene (reference sequence). The V gene lost 1 base and the J gene lost 3 bases, with 12 bases spanning the gap. The CDR3 has 14 amino acids. The CDR3, as DNA: TGCAGTGCTAGAGGTATGGCGGGATACACTGAAGCTTTCTTT. This encodes CSARGMAGYTEAFF.

A word on this clonotype: With a much larger clone just one base away, this may be a read error. The V call is TRBV28, the J call TRBJ1-1; D remains ambiguous. CDR3 length equals 16 residues. V was trimmed by 3 bases and J by 0 bases, leaving 14 bases between them. CDR1 and CDR2 from the germline V gene are MDHEN and SYDVKM. The CDR3 reads CASSLAAGVMNTEAFF. The DNA of the CDR3 is TGTGCCAGCAGTTTGGCGGCAGGTGTAATGAACACTGAAGCTTTCTTT.

The sample holds many counts of this clonotype. The chain carries TRBV5-5 and TRBJ2-3; tentative D call: TRBD1 (5 bases). The CDR3 sequence is 14 residues long. CDR1 is SGHKS, CDR2 YYEKEE, per germline (reference sequence). V dropped 1 base and J dropped 0 bases, with 6 bases sitting between them. The CDR3 protein is CASSLTGSTDTQYF. DNA for the CDR3: TGTGCCAGCAGCTTGACAGGTAGCACAGATACGCAGTATTTT.

As to this clonotype: The missing conserved phenylalanine or tryptophan at the end of this CDR3 makes a read error likely. The DNA is omitted, as the CDR3 cannot be located on it reliably, and the CDR3 follows TCRdb's listing. V usage is TRBV20-1 and J usage is TRBJ2-5. The CDR3 is 14 amino acids long, termini counted. The germline gives CDR1 DFQATT, CDR2 SNEGSKA (reference sequence). The chain's CDR3 is CSAHYQVIQETQYV.